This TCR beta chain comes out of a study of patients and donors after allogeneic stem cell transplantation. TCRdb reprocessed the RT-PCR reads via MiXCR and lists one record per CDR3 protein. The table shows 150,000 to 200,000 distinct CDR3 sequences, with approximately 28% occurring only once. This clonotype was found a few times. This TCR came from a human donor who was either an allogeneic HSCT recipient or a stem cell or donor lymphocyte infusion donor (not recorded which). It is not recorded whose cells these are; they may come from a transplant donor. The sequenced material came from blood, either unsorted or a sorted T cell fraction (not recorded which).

CDR3 nucleotides: TGTGCCAGTGCTCTGAGGGGGTCCCGACAAGAGACCCAGTACTTC. It encodes CASALRGSRQETQYF. The V call is TRBV7-9, the J call TRBJ2-5; a weak D match, TRBD1 (6 bases). V lost 9 bases and J lost 2, with 19 bases in between. This CDR3 is 15 amino acids long. The germline V gene has CDR1 SEHNR and CDR2 FQNEAQ (reference sequence).